Listed below are T cell receptor beta chains from one sample, sequenced in a study of cytomegalovirus exposure and HLA in healthy donors. TCRdb's table, derived via immunoSEQ multiplex PCR, lists solely in-frame clones and lacks some. The sample has some 130,000 clones; approximately 92% are singletons. The sequenced sample consisted of PBMCs. Source of these receptors: a woman aged 18-30 years in good health and CMV-seronegative. Both conserved end residues are part of each CDR3. Each record gives: V gene, D gene, J gene, clone size, CDR3 protein, CDR3 DNA. A D gene is named only where the DNA matches it firmly. Some rows have no size entry. The others give once, few or many, or a class for an expanded clone.

v_call: TRBV20-1
d_call: .
j_call: TRBJ1-1
clone_size: .
cdr3_aa: CSARGASEAFF
cdr3_nt: TGCAGTGCTAGAGGGGCCAGTGAAGCTTTCTTT

v_call: TRBV5-4
d_call: .
j_call: TRBJ1-3
clone_size: .
cdr3_aa: CAWRVDSGNTIYF
cdr3_nt: TGTGCCTGGAGGGTCGACTCTGGAAACACCATATATTTT

v_call: TRBV5-6
d_call: .
j_call: TRBJ1-2
clone_size: .
cdr3_aa: CASSPKANSVYHGYTF
cdr3_nt: TGTGCCAGCAGCCCGAAGGCTAACAGTGTATACCATGGCTACACCTTC

v_call: TRBV29-1
d_call: TRBD1
j_call: TRBJ2-7
clone_size: .
cdr3_aa: CSVELGQPEQYF
cdr3_nt: TGCAGCGTTGAGCTGGGACAGCCAGAGCAGTACTTC

v_call: TRBV5-4
d_call: .
j_call: TRBJ1-2
clone_size: .
cdr3_aa: CASSLGGAGYGYTF
cdr3_nt: TGTGCCAGCAGCTTGGGGGGAGCGGGCTATGGCTACACCTTC

v_call: TRBV6-1
d_call: TRBD1
j_call: TRBJ1-5
clone_size: .
cdr3_aa: CASSGGQGRGSSNQPQHF
cdr3_nt: TGTGCCAGCAGTGGGGGACAGGGGAGAGGGTCAAGCAATCAGCCCCAGCATTTT

v_call: TRBV6-1
d_call: .
j_call: TRBJ1-6
clone_size: .
cdr3_aa: CASGGRRNSPLHF
cdr3_nt: TGTGCCAGCGGCGGACGGAGGAATTCACCCCTCCACTTT

v_call: TRBV5-1
d_call: .
j_call: TRBJ1-2
clone_size: once
cdr3_aa: CASSLPQSPGGYTF
cdr3_nt: TGCGCCAGCAGCTTGCCACAGTCCCCGGGGGGCTACACCTTC

v_call: TRBV10-1
d_call: .
j_call: TRBJ2-7
clone_size: .
cdr3_aa: CASSDGGRFYEQYF
cdr3_nt: TGCGCCAGCAGTGACGGGGGGCGCTTCTACGAGCAGTACTTC

v_call: TRBV7-6
d_call: TRBD2
j_call: TRBJ2-7
clone_size: .
cdr3_aa: CASSLAGGSYEQYF
cdr3_nt: TGTGCCAGCAGCTTAGCGGGGGGGAGCTACGAGCAGTACTTC

v_call: TRBV7-9
d_call: TRBD1
j_call: TRBJ2-3
clone_size: .
cdr3_aa: CASSLGTGVEDTQYF
cdr3_nt: TGTGCCAGCAGCTTGGGGACAGGGGTGGAAGATACGCAGTATTTT

v_call: TRBV5-1
d_call: .
j_call: TRBJ2-3
clone_size: once
cdr3_aa: CASSSPESTDTQYF
cdr3_nt: TGCGCCAGCAGCTCCCCAGAAAGCACAGATACGCAGTATTTT

v_call: TRBV7-3
d_call: .
j_call: TRBJ2-7
clone_size: .
cdr3_aa: CASSLTASRSTEQYF
cdr3_nt: TGTGCCAGCAGCTTAACAGCAAGTAGGTCGACAGAGCAGTACTTC

v_call: TRBV5-1
d_call: .
j_call: TRBJ1-1
clone_size: .
cdr3_aa: CASSFTGTSDTEAFF
cdr3_nt: TGCGCCAGCAGCTTTACAGGGACGTCGGACACTGAAGCTTTCTTT

v_call: TRBV4-1
d_call: .
j_call: TRBJ2-7
clone_size: .
cdr3_aa: CASSPIPLTGSYEQYF
cdr3_nt: TGCGCCAGCAGCCCTATCCCCCTCACAGGGTCCTACGAGCAGTACTTC

v_call: TRBV6-1
d_call: TRBD2
j_call: TRBJ2-1
clone_size: .
cdr3_aa: CASSELAGSYNEQFF
cdr3_nt: TGTGCCAGCAGTGAACTAGCGGGGTCCTACAATGAGCAGTTCTTC

v_call: TRBV6-7
d_call: TRBD2
j_call: TRBJ2-7
clone_size: .
cdr3_aa: CASSYWGRGAFHEQYF
cdr3_nt: TGTGCCAGCAGTTACTGGGGGCGGGGGGCCTTCCACGAGCAGTACTTC

v_call: TRBV19
d_call: TRBD1
j_call: TRBJ1-6
clone_size: .
cdr3_aa: CASSNRQGANSPLHF
cdr3_nt: TGTGCCAGTAGCAATAGACAGGGGGCTAATTCACCCCTCCACTTT

v_call: TRBV19
d_call: TRBD1
j_call: TRBJ1-4
clone_size: .
cdr3_aa: CASTEWTGYGEKLFF
cdr3_nt: TGTGCCAGTACCGAATGGACAGGGTACGGTGAAAAACTGTTTTTT

v_call: TRBV18
d_call: .
j_call: TRBJ1-4
clone_size: .
cdr3_aa: CASSPNGGNEKLFF
cdr3_nt: TGTGCCAGCTCACCGAATGGGGGCAATGAAAAACTGTTTTTT

v_call: TRBV5-1
d_call: TRBD1
j_call: TRBJ1-1
clone_size: .
cdr3_aa: CASSPVGTGDTEAFF
cdr3_nt: TGCGCCAGCAGCCCGGTCGGGACAGGGGACACTGAAGCTTTCTTT

v_call: TRBV7-3
d_call: .
j_call: TRBJ2-7
clone_size: .
cdr3_aa: CASSPGVAYEQYF
cdr3_nt: TGTGCCAGCAGCCCCGGGGTGGCCTACGAGCAGTACTTC

v_call: TRBV9
d_call: TRBD2
j_call: TRBJ2-2
clone_size: .
cdr3_aa: CASSERGDLTGELFF
cdr3_nt: TGTGCCAGCAGCGAACGGGGGGACCTCACCGGGGAGCTGTTTTTT

v_call: TRBV25-1
d_call: TRBD1
j_call: TRBJ2-7
clone_size: .
cdr3_aa: CASSDPGQSYEQYF
cdr3_nt: TGTGCCAGCAGTGACCCGGGACAGTCCTACGAGCAGTACTTC

v_call: TRBV6-4
d_call: TRBD2
j_call: TRBJ2-3
clone_size: .
cdr3_aa: CASSERTSGDSDTQYF
cdr3_nt: TGTGCCAGCAGTGAGAGGACTAGCGGGGATTCGGATACGCAGTATTTT

v_call: TRBV23-1
d_call: .
j_call: TRBJ1-1
clone_size: .
cdr3_aa: CASSHPDRLNTEAFF
cdr3_nt: TGCGCCAGCAGTCACCCCGACAGATTGAACACTGAAGCTTTCTTT

v_call: TRBV18
d_call: .
j_call: TRBJ2-2
clone_size: .
cdr3_aa: CASSPVDRPNTGELFF
cdr3_nt: TGTGCCAGCTCACCAGTTGACAGACCGAACACCGGGGAGCTGTTTTTT

v_call: TRBV6-4
d_call: .
j_call: TRBJ1-2
clone_size: .
cdr3_aa: CASSRTDPPYGYTF
cdr3_nt: TGTGCCAGCAGTCGGACTGACCCTCCCTATGGCTACACCTTC

v_call: TRBV10-3
d_call: TRBD1
j_call: TRBJ1-2
clone_size: .
cdr3_aa: CAISESLVTGGGYTF
cdr3_nt: TGTGCCATCAGTGAGTCCCTTGTGACAGGGGGAGGCTACACCTTC

v_call: TRBV7-6
d_call: .
j_call: TRBJ1-3
clone_size: once
cdr3_aa: CASSFQGSGNTIYF
cdr3_nt: TGTGCCAGCAGCTTCCAGGGGTCTGGAAACACCATATATTTT

v_call: TRBV5-1
d_call: TRBD1
j_call: TRBJ1-6
clone_size: .
cdr3_aa: CASSLGLAAGGYNSPLHF
cdr3_nt: TGCGCCAGCAGCTTGGGGTTGGCGGCAGGGGGCTATAATTCACCCCTCCACTTT

v_call: TRBV4-1
d_call: TRBD1
j_call: TRBJ2-1
clone_size: .
cdr3_aa: CASSQDGTGGHYNEQFF
cdr3_nt: TGCGCCAGCAGCCAAGATGGCACAGGGGGGCACTACAATGAGCAGTTCTTC

v_call: TRBV10-2
d_call: .
j_call: TRBJ2-1
clone_size: .
cdr3_aa: CASSPTAPEYNEQFF
cdr3_nt: TGCGCCAGCAGCCCGACAGCCCCCGAATACAATGAGCAGTTCTTC

v_call: TRBV7-9
d_call: TRBD2
j_call: TRBJ2-1
clone_size: .
cdr3_aa: CASKAGGSYNEQFF
cdr3_nt: TGTGCGAGCAAGGCGGGGGGGTCCTACAATGAGCAGTTCTTC

v_call: TRBV5-1
d_call: TRBD1
j_call: TRBJ2-2
clone_size: once
cdr3_aa: CASSGGQGAHTGELFF
cdr3_nt: TGCGCCAGCAGCGGGGGACAGGGGGCCCACACCGGGGAGCTGTTTTTT

v_call: TRBV6-5
d_call: .
j_call: TRBJ1-2
clone_size: .
cdr3_aa: CASRGDGTSYGYTF
cdr3_nt: TGTGCCAGCAGGGGCGACGGGACTTCCTATGGCTACACCTTC

v_call: TRBV2
d_call: TRBD1
j_call: TRBJ1-1
clone_size: .
cdr3_aa: CAIGTDLNTEAFF
cdr3_nt: TGTGCCATCGGGACAGACTTAAACACTGAAGCTTTCTTT

v_call: TRBV7-6
d_call: .
j_call: TRBJ2-5
clone_size: .
cdr3_aa: CASSLVSSGGLETQYF
cdr3_nt: TGTGCCAGCAGCTTAGTCAGTTCGGGGGGCTTGGAGACCCAGTACTTC

v_call: TRBV6-5
d_call: .
j_call: TRBJ1-1
clone_size: once
cdr3_aa: CASSFQGTEAFF
cdr3_nt: TGTGCCAGCAGCTTCCAGGGGACTGAAGCTTTCTTT

v_call: TRBV5-4
d_call: TRBD2
j_call: TRBJ2-3
clone_size: .
cdr3_aa: CAGKLAGADTQYF
cdr3_nt: TGTGCGGGGAAACTAGCGGGGGCAGATACGCAGTATTTT

v_call: TRBV6-5
d_call: TRBD1
j_call: TRBJ1-1
clone_size: .
cdr3_aa: CASSRSRDRSKAFF
cdr3_nt: TGTGCCAGCAGTCGGTCCCGGGACAGGTCCAAAGCTTTCTTT

v_call: TRBV7-3
d_call: .
j_call: TRBJ2-7
clone_size: .
cdr3_aa: CASSRTGGGADEQYF
cdr3_nt: TGTGCCAGCAGCCGCACAGGTGGGGGGGCTGACGAGCAGTACTTC

v_call: TRBV7-9
d_call: .
j_call: TRBJ1-2
clone_size: .
cdr3_aa: CASSFQEEGYGYTF
cdr3_nt: TGTGCCAGCAGCTTCCAGGAGGAGGGCTATGGCTACACCTTC

v_call: TRBV29-1
d_call: .
j_call: TRBJ2-4
clone_size: .
cdr3_aa: CSVDSRGLAKNIQYF
cdr3_nt: TGCAGCGTTGACTCTCGGGGACTAGCCAAAAACATTCAGTACTTC

v_call: TRBV7-6
d_call: TRBD2
j_call: TRBJ2-3
clone_size: .
cdr3_aa: CASSRLAGSADTQYF
cdr3_nt: TGTGCCAGCAGCCGACTAGCGGGGTCGGCAGATACGCAGTATTTT

v_call: TRBV19
d_call: .
j_call: TRBJ2-7
clone_size: few
cdr3_aa: CASNAPGETSYEQYF
cdr3_nt: TGTGCCAGTAATGCCCCAGGGGAGACATCCTACGAGCAGTACTTC

v_call: TRBV6-6
d_call: .
j_call: TRBJ2-5
clone_size: .
cdr3_aa: CASSYALEAQYF
cdr3_nt: TGTGCCAGCAGTTACGCCCTCGAGGCCCAGTACTTC

v_call: TRBV4-1
d_call: TRBD2
j_call: TRBJ2-1
clone_size: .
cdr3_aa: CASTLLAGGLNEQFF
cdr3_nt: TGCGCCAGCACCTTACTAGCGGGGGGCTTGAATGAGCAGTTCTTC

v_call: TRBV6-5
d_call: .
j_call: TRBJ1-4
clone_size: .
cdr3_aa: CASSYAGSVFF
cdr3_nt: TGTGCCAGCAGTTACGCAGGGTCCGTGTTTTTT

v_call: TRBV7-3
d_call: .
j_call: TRBJ1-1
clone_size: .
cdr3_aa: CASSLTGGTSDTEAFF
cdr3_nt: TGTGCCAGCAGCTTAACGGGGGGGACGTCCGACACTGAAGCTTTCTTT

v_call: TRBV10-1
d_call: TRBD2
j_call: TRBJ2-1
clone_size: .
cdr3_aa: CASSESHRLAHEQFF
cdr3_nt: TGCGCCAGCAGTGAGTCCCACCGACTAGCCCATGAGCAGTTCTTC

v_call: TRBV27
d_call: .
j_call: TRBJ2-7
clone_size: .
cdr3_aa: CASCLRGHAYEQYF
cdr3_nt: TGTGCCAGCTGCCTCAGGGGACACGCCTACGAGCAGTACTTC